The following is a T cell receptor (beta chain) sequence with its context. The ends lost 5 bases at V and 8 bases at J; junction bases unmatched: 5. CDR3 size: 12 residues. The data were obtained in a study of blood T cell repertoires in COVID-19. Clones were sequenced by immunoSEQ multiplex PCR, and TCRdb holds only the in-frame ones, with some missing. The data show 100,000 or so clones, with more than 75% seen just once and 15% to 20% held by the top ten. Material: peripheral blood. This clonotype originated in a human donor in a cohort sampled during active COVID-19. The genes are TRBV12-3 or TRBV12-4 and TRBJ1-2, with 7 nucleotides matching TRBD1. This chain's CDR3 is CASSQTGWGYTF. CDR3 sequence (DNA): TGTGCCAGCAGTCAGACAGGGTGGGGCTACACCTTC.